One and the same sample provided the 14 T cell receptor beta chains below, sequenced in a study of cytomegalovirus exposure and HLA in healthy donors. The study ran its PCR with 60 Vbeta and 13 Jbeta primers. Profiled with immunoSEQ multiplex PCR; TCRdb holds only in-frame clones, not every one. This table has about 160,000 clones, around 74% appearing once. The specimen was PBMCs. These receptors originate from a man over 45 in good health and CMV-seropositive.

This rearrangement joins TRBV4-2 to TRBJ1-2; 8 bases are a match to TRBD1. The CDR3 length is 15 residues. The V and J ends lost 4 bases and 4 bases, in that order; junction bases with no gene match: 8. Germline-derived CDR1 and CDR2 are LGHNA and YNFKEQ. The CDR3 spells CASSPTTGGGYGYTF. The CDR3 region has the DNA TGTGCCAGCAGCCCCACCACAGGGGGAGGCTATGGCTACACCTTC.

V and J are TRBV19 and TRBJ2-7; the match to TRBD2 covers 8 bases. Germline values: CDR1 LNHDA, CDR2 SQIVND (reference sequence). The CDR3 has 16 residues. Unmatched junction bases numbered 12, after V lost 6 bases and J lost 2 bases. CDR3 in DNA: TGTGCCAGTAGCCGCCGGGGGGGGCGGTTGGCCTACGAGCAGTACTTC. This sequence encodes CASSRRGGRLAYEQYF.

This chain joins TRBV21-1 and TRBJ2-1; the table gives TRBD2 as D, unverified against the DNA. TRBV21-1 is given as a pseudogene. The CDR3 totals 17 residues. For the CDR3, the DNA is TGTGCCAGCAGTAAAAGGTATAAGCGGAGCTCCTACAATGAGCAGTTCTTC. Encoded protein: CASSKRYKRSSYNEQFF.

The gene calls are TRBV28 and TRBJ1-1; 8 nucleotides match TRBD1. V shed 6 bases, J shed 1 base, and the junction held 4 bases outside the gene matches. Per germline, CDR1 MDHEN and CDR2 SYDVKM. This CDR3 comprises 14 residues. CDR3 DNA sequence: TGTGCCAGCAGGGGCGGGACAGGGAACACTGAAGCTTTCTTT. As protein: CASRGGTGNTEAFF.

This chain connects TRBV28 to TRBJ1-1; 10 bases agree with TRBD1. Germline CDR1 and CDR2: MDHEN and SYDVKM. The CDR3 loop spans 12 amino acids. Trimming removed 10 bases from V and 9 bases from J; junction bases left unmatched: 8. DNA for the CDR3: TGTGCCACCACCGACAGGGGGCTGAAAGCTTTCTTT. Its protein is CATTDRGLKAFF.

The V gene is TRBV14, the J gene TRBJ2-2; D possibly corresponds to TRBD2 (6 bases). The germline gives CDR1 SGHDN, CDR2 FVKESK. V was pared by 5 bases and J by 2 bases, with 15 bases between. The CDR3 sequence is 16 residues long. The CDR3 region is CASSSLEGRNTGELFF. CDR3 bases: TGTGCCAGCAGCAGTTTGGAGGGCCGAAACACCGGGGAGCTGTTTTTT.

The V call is TRBV2, the J call TRBJ2-3, with D possibly matching TRBD2 (6 bases). V lost 0 bases and J 0 bases, leaving 10 bases between the germline ends. The CDR3 runs to 16 residues. The germline CDR1 and CDR2 sequences are SNHLY and FYNNEI. The CDR3 nucleotides read TGTGCCAGCAGTGAAGCGGTAGCGGCTAGCACAGATACGCAGTATTTT. Residues: CASSEAVAASTDTQYF.

V gene TRBV2 combines with J gene TRBJ2-7, with D possibly being TRBD1 (6 bases). This CDR3 spans 14 amino acids. Trimming removed 7 bases from V and 0 bases from J, with 13 bases in between. Germline loops: CDR1 SNHLY, CDR2 FYNNEI. CDR3 sequence reads: CASKGTHASYEQYF. In nucleotides, the CDR3 is TGTGCCAGCAAAGGGACACACGCCTCCTACGAGCAGTACTTC.

The chain carries TRBV9 and TRBJ2-3, with D uncertain. The CDR3 is 14 residues long. V was pared by 2 bases and J by 2 bases, with 9 bases between. Looked up from germline, CDR1 is SGDLS and CDR2 is YYNGEE. This CDR3 reads CASSVGRNTDTQYF. The DNA for the CDR3 is TGTGCCAGCAGCGTCGGCAGGAACACAGATACGCAGTATTTT.

This clone was observed a few times. This chain joins TRBV5-1 and TRBJ2-5; 13 nucleotides align to TRBD2. In germline, CDR1 is SGHRS, CDR2 YFSETQ. The ends lost 0 bases at V and 4 bases at J; junction bases unmatched: 6. CDR3 length: 17 residues. CDR3 nucleotides: TGCGCCAGCAGCTTGGGGACTAGCGGGAGCGAGAGAGAGACCCAGTACTTC. It yields the protein CASSLGTSGSERETQYF.

Note on this clone: At one end, the junction sequence differs from germline, possibly due to a read error. The V gene is TRBV7-9, the J gene TRBJ2-4; weak D call: TRBD1 (6 bases). The CDR3 is 16 residues long. Germline loops: CDR1 SEHNR, CDR2 FQNEAQ (reference sequence). DNA of the CDR3: TGTTCCAGCAGCTTAGGACAGAATTTAGCCAAAAACATTCAGTACTTC. This codes for CSSSLGQNLAKNIQYF.

The rearrangement joins TRBV16 to TRBJ1-1; no clear D. The V end was cut by 0 bases, the J end by 4 bases, with 6 bases between. In germline, CDR1 is KGHSY, CDR2 FQNENV. CDR3 length: 13 residues. The CDR3 DNA reads TGTGCCAGCAGCCAATCCCGGGGCACTGAAGCTTTCTTT. As protein: CASSQSRGTEAFF.

This chain connects TRBV9 to TRBJ2-3; no clear D gene. Trimming took off 0 bases at V and 2 bases at J, with 13 bases between the two ends. Germline CDR1 reads SGDLS; CDR2 reads YYNGEE. The CDR3 totals 16 residues. CDR3 nucleotides: TGTGCCAGCAGCGTAGCCGAGGAGACTTACACAGATACGCAGTATTTT. Protein sequence: CASSVAEETYTDTQYF.

Comment on this clone: A read error may account for a junction end that differs from germline. V is TRBV7-9 and J is TRBJ1-5; 7 bases line up with TRBD1. Looked up from germline, CDR1 is SEHNR and CDR2 is FQNEAQ (reference sequence). This CDR3 comprises 14 residues. The CDR3 DNA follows: TGTTCCAGCAGCACCGGACAGGTGCATCAGCCCCAGCATTTT. This gives the protein CSSSTGQVHQPQHF.